This TCR beta chain was captured in a study of blood T cell repertoires in COVID-19. The V end lost 4 bases, the J end lost 7 bases, and 16 bases lay between the germline ends. This CDR3 region has 14 residues. Germline-derived CDR1 and CDR2 are LNHNV and YYDKDF (reference sequence). Using immunoSEQ multiplex PCR, the repertoire was profiled, and TCRdb retains in-frame clones only, with some absent. The table includes over 300,000 clones, 86% detected once. The chain joins TRBV15 to TRBJ1-2; D gene uncertain. The sequencing input was PBMCs or T cells enriched from blood (not recorded which). The source is a woman in her late teens or twenties who had recovered from COVID-19. In nucleotides, the CDR3 is TGTGCCACCAGCACCCAATTCTCCAGAGGTGGCTACACCTTC. The encoded protein is CATSTQFSRGGYTF.